This T cell receptor (beta chain) was profiled in a study of a mutant IDH1 vaccine in newly diagnosed glioma. Whole-study context: Most patients had radiochemotherapy with temozolomide before enrollment; others had one alone.

This clone came up once. Its antigen is unknown. Whole-study findings and limits: The authors found pseudoprogression apparently unrelated to changes in top peripheral T cell clonotypes.

Libraries were prepared by immunoSEQ multiplex PCR; TCRdb keeps only in-frame clonotypes and omits some of them. Here the sample spans tens of thousands of clones, 75% to 90% being singletons. Time point in this sample: week 23, last vaccination. Doses of 300 ug of mutant IDH1 20-mer peptide were given with topical imiquimod. The CDR3 has 15 residues. Germline V gene lookup returns CDR1 MGHRA and CDR2 YSYEKL. Trimming took 4 bases from V and 1 from J, leaving 13 bases between them. This specimen consisted of PBMCs, obtained from a glioma patient whose treatment included an IDH1 peptide vaccine. The chain uses TRBV4-1 and TRBJ1-1, with a tentative D call TRBD1 (5 bases). This receptor was taken from a man aged 35-49 years with glioma. The CDR3 DNA is TGCGCCAGCAGCCGAACCGGGACGGGGAACACTGAAGCTTTCTTT. Encoded protein: CASSRTGTGNTEAFF.